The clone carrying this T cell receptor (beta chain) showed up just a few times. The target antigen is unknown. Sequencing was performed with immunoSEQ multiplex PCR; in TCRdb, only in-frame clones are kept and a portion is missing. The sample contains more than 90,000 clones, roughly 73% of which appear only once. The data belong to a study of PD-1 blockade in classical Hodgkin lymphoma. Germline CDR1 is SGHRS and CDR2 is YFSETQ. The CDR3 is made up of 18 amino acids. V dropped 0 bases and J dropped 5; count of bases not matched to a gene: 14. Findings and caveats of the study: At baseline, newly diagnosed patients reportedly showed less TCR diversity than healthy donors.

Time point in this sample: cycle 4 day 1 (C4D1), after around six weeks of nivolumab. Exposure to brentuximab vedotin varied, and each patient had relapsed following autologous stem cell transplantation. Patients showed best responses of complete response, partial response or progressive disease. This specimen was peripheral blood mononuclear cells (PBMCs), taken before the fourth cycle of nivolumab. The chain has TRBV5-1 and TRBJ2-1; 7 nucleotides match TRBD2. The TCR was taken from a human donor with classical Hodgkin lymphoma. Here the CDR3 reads CASSLAAGVDLANNEQFF. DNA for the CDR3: TGCGCCAGCAGCTTGGCCGCGGGGGTAGACTTAGCAAACAATGAGCAGTTCTTC.